One sample yielded the 6 T cell receptor beta chains listed below, sequenced in a study of identical twins. TCRdb reprocessed the 5' RACE reads with MiXCR, giving one entry per CDR3 protein. The sample contains fewer than 350,000 distinct CDR3 sequences, more than 6.5% of which appear only once. This same sample was also part of a study on yellow fever vaccine responses in identical twins.

The sample consisted of memory (CD45RO+) T cells sorted from blood. The receptors here all came from a woman aged 18-30 years in good health.

The sample holds many counts of this clonotype. The chain combines TRBV5-1 with TRBJ2-2; D possibly corresponds to TRBD1 (5 bases). CDR3 size: 15 residues. V lost 5 bases and J lost 0, with 11 bases in between. Germline values: CDR1 SGHRS, CDR2 YFSETQ. The CDR3 coding sequence is TGCGCCAGCAGACAGACAGTTACGAACACCGGGGAGCTGTTTTTT. This translates into CASRQTVTNTGELFF. The full variable domain, in which reference TRBV5-1 and TRBJ2-2 provide the parts outside the CDR3, is KAGVTQTPRYLIKTRGQQVTLSCSPISGHRSVSWYQQTPGQGLQFLFEYFSETQRNKGNFPGRFSGRQFSNSRSEMNVSTLELGDSALYLCASRQTVTNTGELFFGEGSRLTVL.

Comment on this clonotype: A much larger clone differs by one base, so this may be a read error. The chain has TRBV29-1 and TRBJ2-1; D may correspond to TRBD1 or TRBD2 (5 bases each). Looked up from germline, CDR1 is SQVTM and CDR2 is ANQGSEA. Trimming pared 5 bases from V and 6 bases from J, leaving 17 bases between. This CDR3 region has 14 residues. The CDR3 DNA follows: TGCAGCGTTCAGGGTCGGGATAAGGTCAATGAGCAGTTCTTC. This translates into CSVQGRDKVNEQFF.

The chain recombines TRBV7-8 with TRBJ1-4, with 11 bases matching TRBD1. The CDR3 covers 15 residues. V gave up 3 bases and J gave up 7 bases; unmatched junction bases: 4. Per germline, CDR1 SGHVS and CDR2 FQNEAQ. CDR3 region: CASSFGGTGGEKLFF. For the CDR3, the DNA is TGTGCCAGCAGCTTCGGCGGGACAGGGGGTGAAAAACTGTTTTTT. Together with reference TRBV7-8 and TRBJ1-4, the CDR3 gives the full variable domain: GAGVSQSPRYKVAKRGQDVALRCDPISGHVSLFWYQQALGQGPEFLTYFQNEAQLDKSGLPSDRFFAERPEGSVSTLKIQRTQQEDSAVYLCASSFGGTGGEKLFFGSGTQLSVL.

This clonotype was found a few times. The V call is TRBV6-1, the J call TRBJ2-4, with a possible D match to TRBD1 (6 bases). V gave up 1 base and J gave up 6 bases, with 13 bases separating them. The CDR3 has 15 residues. Per the germline V gene, CDR1 is MNHNS and CDR2 is SASEGT. This CDR3 is CASSEEWGRGNIQYF. In DNA, the CDR3 is TGTGCCAGCAGTGAAGAGTGGGGCAGGGGAAACATTCAGTACTTC.

The chain employs TRBV6-5 and TRBJ1-1; TRBD1 matches at 10 bases. CDR1 MNHEY and CDR2 SVGAGI come from the germline V gene. Trimming removed 2 bases from V and 0 bases from J; junction bases left unmatched: 6. CDR3 length: 17 residues. Here the CDR3 reads CASSYRTGGYMNTEAFF. CDR3 DNA: TGTGCCAGCAGTTACCGGACAGGGGGGTACATGAACACTGAAGCTTTCTTT.

This clonotype was detected many times. V gene TRBV5-8 combines with J gene TRBJ2-2; unclear D gene. Trimming left V 4 bases short and J 4 bases short, with 11 bases between. Per germline, CDR1 SGHTS and CDR2 YDEGEE. The CDR3 loop spans 14 amino acids. CDR3 DNA: TGTGCCAGCAGCCCTGGACCGAGCACCGGGGAGCTGTTTTTT. The encoded protein is CASSPGPSTGELFF. Complete variable domain (other parts from reference TRBV5-8 and TRBJ2-2): EAGVTQSPTHLIKTRGQQATLRCSPISGHTSVYWYQQALGLGLQFLLWYDEGEERNRGNFPPRFSGRQFPNYSSELNVNALELEDSALYLCASSPGPSTGELFFGEGSRLTVL.